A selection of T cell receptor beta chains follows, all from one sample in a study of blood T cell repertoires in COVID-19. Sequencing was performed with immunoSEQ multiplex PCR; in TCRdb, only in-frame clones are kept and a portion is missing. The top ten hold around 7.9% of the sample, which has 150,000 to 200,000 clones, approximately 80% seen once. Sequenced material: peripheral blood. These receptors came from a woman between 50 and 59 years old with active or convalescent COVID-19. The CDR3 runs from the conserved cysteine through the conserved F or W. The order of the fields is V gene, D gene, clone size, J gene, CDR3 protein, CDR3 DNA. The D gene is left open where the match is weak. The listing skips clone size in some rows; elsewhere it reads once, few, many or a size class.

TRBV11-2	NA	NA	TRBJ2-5	CASSSPGGVETQYF	TGTGCCAGCAGCTCCCCCGGAGGGGTGGAGACCCAGTACTTC
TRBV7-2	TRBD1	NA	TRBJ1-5	CASSYQGVAGNQPQHF	TGTGCCAGCAGCTACCAGGGGGTTGCAGGCAATCAGCCCCAGCATTTT
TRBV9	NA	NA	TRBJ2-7	CASSPQQGIGYEQYF	TGTGCCAGCAGCCCGCAACAGGGAATCGGCTACGAGCAGTACTTC
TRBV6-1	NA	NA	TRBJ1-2	CASSDRQPTNYGYTF	TGTGCCAGCAGTGATCGACAGCCGACTAACTATGGCTACACCTTC
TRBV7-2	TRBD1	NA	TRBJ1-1	CASSFTGDTEAFF	TGTGCCAGCAGCTTCACAGGGGACACTGAAGCTTTCTTT
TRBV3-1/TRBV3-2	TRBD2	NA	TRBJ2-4	CASSQMRISGRENIQYF	TGTGCCAGCAGCCAGATGCGGATTAGCGGGAGGGAAAACATTCAGTACTTC
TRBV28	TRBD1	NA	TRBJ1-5	CASSQGGSQPQHF	TGTGCCAGCTCGCAGGGGGGAAGTCAGCCCCAGCATTTT
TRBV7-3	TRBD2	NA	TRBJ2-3	CASSLQSLAGGRTDTQYF	TGTGCCAGCAGCTTACAAAGTCTAGCGGGGGGTCGCACAGATACGCAGTATTTT
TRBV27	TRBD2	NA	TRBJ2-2	CASRALAGGLGTGELFF	TGTGCCAGCAGAGCCCTAGCGGGGGGGCTAGGCACCGGGGAGCTGTTTTTT
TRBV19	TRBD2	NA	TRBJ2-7	CASSWGGSLSDEQYF	TGTGCCAGTAGTTGGGGCGGGAGTCTTTCTGACGAGCAGTACTTC
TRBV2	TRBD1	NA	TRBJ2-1	CASSEPARDRGGEQFF	TGTGCCAGCAGTGAACCAGCAAGGGACAGGGGAGGTGAGCAGTTCTTC
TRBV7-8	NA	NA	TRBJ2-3	CASSRAYTDTQYF	TGTGCCAGCAGTCGCGCGTACACAGATACGCAGTATTTT
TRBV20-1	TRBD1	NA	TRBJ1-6	CSASEGSGQGYSPLHF	TGCAGTGCTAGTGAGGGTTCGGGACAGGGCTATTCACCCCTCCACTTT
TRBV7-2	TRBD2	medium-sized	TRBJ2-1	CASSSLSGIKNEQFF	TGTGCCAGCAGCTCCCTTAGCGGGATCAAGAATGAGCAGTTCTTC
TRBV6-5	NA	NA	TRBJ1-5	CASRRGGQSNQPQHF	TGTGCCAGCAGGAGGGGGGGGCAGAGCAATCAGCCCCAGCATTTT
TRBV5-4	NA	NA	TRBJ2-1	CASSLGGGSEYNEQFF	TGTGCCAGCAGCTTGGGAGGGGGTAGTGAATACAATGAGCAGTTCTTC
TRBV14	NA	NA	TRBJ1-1	CASSEALNTEAFF	TGTGCCAGCAGCGAGGCCTTGAACACTGAAGCTTTCTTT